Presented here are 23 T cell receptor beta chains from one specimen sequenced in a study of T cell clonotyping in hematopoietic cell transplantation. Measured with immunoSEQ multiplex PCR; TCRdb has only the in-frame clones, and not every one. The sample has around 6,500 clones, roughly 89% seen once; the top ten hold around 6.4%. Sequencing used peripheral blood mononuclear cells, obtained 100 days after allogeneic stem cell transplant. Receptors were obtained from a female patient in her 40s who had an allogeneic stem cell transplant from a related donor, so the T cells may come from the graft donor. Some clones in this sample may be carry-over from other donors' samples.

The chain carries TRBV11-2 and TRBJ2-7; 9 nucleotides agree with TRBD2. Germline V CDR1 and CDR2: SGHAT, FQNNGV. The CDR3 contains 15 residues. Germline trimming cut 2 bases from V and 4 bases from J; bases unmatched to any gene: 6. CDR3: CASSLQGTSSYEQYF. The CDR3 DNA sequence: TGTGCCAGCAGCTTACAAGGGACTAGCAGTTACGAGCAGTACTTC.

The chain employs TRBV7-9 and TRBJ2-5; D not resolved. V lost 4 bases, J lost 1 base, and 19 bases lay in between. There are 17 residues in the CDR3. Germline V gene lookup returns CDR1 SEHNR and CDR2 FQNEAQ (reference sequence). CDR3 sequence reads: CASSSPSRQPLQETQYF. DNA of the CDR3: TGTGCCAGCAGCTCCCCCTCGAGGCAGCCGCTCCAAGAGACCCAGTACTTC.

The chain joins TRBV4-1 to TRBJ2-3, with TRBD2 identical over 7 bases. V was clipped by 3 bases and J by 2 bases; unmatched bases: 8. CDR3 size: 16 residues. From germline, CDR1 is MGHRA and CDR2 YSYEKL. In nucleotides, the CDR3 is TGCGCCAGCAGCCACAGCGGGGCCGAACTCACAGATACGCAGTATTTT. It translates to CASSHSGAELTDTQYF.

This chain uses TRBV5-1 with TRBJ2-5; D may be TRBD2 (5 bases). This CDR3 has 15 residues. V lost 5 bases and J lost 3, with 17 bases in between. Per germline, CDR1 SGHRS and CDR2 YFSETQ. CDR3 residues: CASRGGATLKETQYF. CDR3 in DNA: TGCGCCAGCAGAGGAGGAGCTACACTCAAAGAGACCCAGTACTTC.

This rearrangement joins TRBV7-9 to TRBJ2-7; maybe TRBD1 (5 bases). Deletions cut 1 base from V and 2 bases from J, with 15 bases between. CDR1 and CDR2 (germline): SEHNR, FQNEAQ (reference sequence). The CDR3 is 16 amino acids. The CDR3 spells CASSLGRQGPAYEQYF. CDR3 nucleotide sequence: TGTGCCAGCAGCTTAGGCCGGCAGGGCCCAGCCTACGAGCAGTACTTC.

This chain joins TRBV7-6 and TRBJ1-2; D ambiguous. The germline V gene has CDR1 SGHVS and CDR2 FNYEAQ. Trimming removed 6 bases at V and 5 bases at J, with 16 bases between. CDR3 length equals 14 residues. The CDR3 spells CASSPTNSGYGYTF. The CDR3 DNA reads as TGTGCCAGCAGTCCTACGAATTCCGGGTATGGCTACACCTTC.

The chain employs TRBV29-1 and TRBJ2-5; no definite D call. From germline, CDR1 is SQVTM and CDR2 ANQGSEA. The V gene lost 4 bases and the J gene lost 6 bases, with 9 bases spanning the gap. The CDR3 is 11 amino acids. The DNA for the CDR3 is TGCAGCGTTGTCCCCCCGAAGACCCAGTACTTC. It translates to CSVVPPKTQYF.

V is TRBV29-1 and J is TRBJ2-5; D perhaps matches TRBD2 (6 bases). Trimming cost V 7 bases and J 4 bases, with 16 bases left between them. CDR3 length: 13 residues. Germline loops: CDR1 SQVTM, CDR2 ANQGSEA. The CDR3 here is CSAAGGVRETQYF. In DNA form, the CDR3 reads TGCAGCGCCGCAGGCGGGGTTCGAGAGACCCAGTACTTC.

This clone was counted between two and nine times. V is TRBV28 and J is TRBJ1-5; D is uncertain. The germline CDR1 and CDR2 sequences are MDHEN and SYDVKM. The V end was cut by 6 bases, the J end by 6 bases, with 9 bases between. CDR3 length: 12 residues. The CDR3, as DNA: TGTGCCAGCAGCGAACGGGGTCAGCCCCAGCATTTT. Translated, it gives CASSERGQPQHF. The variable domain in full, with the rest retrieved from reference TRBV28 and TRBJ1-5, is DVKVTQSSRYLVKRTGEKVFLECVQDMDHENMFWYRQDPGLGLRLIYFSYDVKMKEKGDIPEGYSVSREKKERFSLILESASTNQTSMYLCASSERGQPQHFGDGTRLSIL.

The chain carries TRBV7-3 and TRBJ2-3; D not certain. Between the trimmed V and J ends, which lost 3 bases and 6 bases, there was a span of 10 bases. The CDR3 length is 13 residues. Looked up from germline, CDR1 is SGHTA and CDR2 is FQGTGA. CDR3 region: CASSLVVTDTQYF. The CDR3 DNA is TGTGCCAGCAGCTTGGTAGTAACTGATACGCAGTATTTT.

In its sample, this clone was seen a few times. The genes are TRBV19 and TRBJ1-5; unclear D gene. Germline CDR1 reads LNHDA; CDR2 reads SQIVND (reference sequence). This CDR3 region has 16 residues. V was clipped by 8 bases and J by 3 bases, with 20 bases between them. The CDR3 region is CASRDLGWVPNQPQHF. CDR3 sequence (DNA): TGTGCCAGTCGTGACCTGGGGTGGGTCCCCAATCAGCCCCAGCATTTT.

J is TRBJ2-7 and V is TRBV5-4; TRBD2 might be the D (6 bases). Germline V lookup: CDR1 SGHNT, CDR2 YYREEE (reference sequence). This CDR3 spans 14 amino acids. V lost 4 bases and J lost 3, with 14 bases in between. Here the CDR3 reads CASSSGSRFYEQYF. The CDR3 region has the DNA TGTGCCAGCAGCAGCGGGTCGAGATTCTACGAGCAGTACTTC.

The chain is built from TRBV27 and TRBJ2-2; 7 bases agree with TRBD1. The V and J ends lost 4 bases and 7 bases, in that order; junction bases with no gene match: 6. The CDR3 spans 14 residues. Germline CDR1 is MNHEY and CDR2 is SMNVEV (reference sequence). CDR3 sequence: CASSSSGDSGELFF. CDR3 DNA: TGTGCCAGCAGTTCGTCAGGGGACAGCGGGGAGCTGTTTTTT.

The chain links TRBV29-1 to TRBJ1-1; D uncertain. CDR1 and CDR2 from the germline V gene are SQVTM and ANQGSEA. Trimming shortened V by 4 bases and J by 0 bases, and 12 bases separated the two germline ends. The CDR3 spans 14 residues. CDR3 sequence: CSVVVANVNTEAFF. The CDR3 nucleotides are TGCAGCGTTGTGGTTGCCAATGTGAACACTGAAGCTTTCTTT.

This chain joins TRBV23-1 and TRBJ1-4, with 7 bases that match TRBD1. TRBV23-1 counts as an open reading frame of uncertain function. CDR3 length: 14 amino acids. Unmatched junction bases numbered 4, after V lost 8 bases and J lost 1 base. CDR3 DNA: TGCGCCAGCCTACAGGGGTTAACTAATGAAAAACTGTTTTTT. Amino acid sequence: CASLQGLTNEKLFF.

In this sample, this clone turned up a few times. The chain carries TRBV7-6 and TRBJ2-1; 11 bases line up with TRBD2. The CDR3 contains 15 residues. Germline V gene sequence: CDR1 SGHVS, CDR2 FNYEAQ. After removal of 4 bases from V and 4 bases from J, the junction contained 3 bases not matched to a gene. CDR3 bases: TGTGCCAGCAGCTGGGGACTAGCGGATTACAATGAGCAGTTCTTC. Translation gives CASSWGLADYNEQFF. Full variable domain (outside the CDR3, taken from reference TRBV7-6 and TRBJ2-1): GAGVSQSPRYKVTKRGQDVALRCDPISGHVSLYWYRQALGQGPEFLTYFNYEAQQDKSGLPNDRFSAERPEGSISTLTIQRTEQRDSAMYRCASSWGLADYNEQFFGPGTRLTVL.

This chain uses TRBV11-3 with TRBJ1-2; possibly TRBD1 for D (5 bases). CDR1 and CDR2 (germline): SGHNT, YENEEA. Trimming shortened V by 1 base and J by 3 bases, and 15 bases separated the two germline ends. The CDR3 extends over 16 amino acids. CDR3 residues: CASSLGGDRSYYGYTF. CDR3 DNA: TGTGCCAGCAGCTTAGGGGGTGACAGATCCTACTATGGCTACACCTTC. The entire variable domain, with the rest obtained from reference TRBV11-3 and TRBJ1-2, is as follows: EAGVVQSPRYKIIEKKQPVAFWCNPISGHNTLYWYLQNLGQGPELLIRYENEEAVDDSQLPKDRFSAERLKGVDSTLKIQPAELGDSAVYLCASSLGGDRSYYGYTFGSGTRLTVV.

The rearrangement joins TRBV19 to TRBJ2-3, with D possibly being TRBD2 (6 bases). The CDR3 is 15 residues long. V lost 3 bases and J 5 bases, leaving 15 bases between the germline ends. CDR1 and CDR2 from the germline V gene are LNHDA and SQIVND (reference sequence). CDR3 sequence: CASSIRVAVVDTQYF. The CDR3 coding sequence is TGTGCCAGTAGTATTCGAGTAGCGGTAGTAGATACGCAGTATTTT.

The genes are TRBV11-3 and TRBJ1-4; 8 bases agree with TRBD1. The CDR3 runs 15 residues. The germline V gene encodes CDR1 SGHNT and CDR2 YENEEA. V lost 3 bases and J lost 6; bases outside the gene matches: 6. In nucleotides, the CDR3 is TGTGCCAGCAGCTTCCGGGACAGGAATGATGAAAAACTGTTTTTT. Encoded protein: CASSFRDRNDEKLFF. The full variable domain, its missing parts supplied by reference TRBV11-3 and TRBJ1-4, is EAGVVQSPRYKIIEKKQPVAFWCNPISGHNTLYWYLQNLGQGPELLIRYENEEAVDDSQLPKDRFSAERLKGVDSTLKIQPAELGDSAVYLCASSFRDRNDEKLFFGSGTQLSVL.

The rearrangement links TRBV5-1 to TRBJ1-5; D perhaps matches TRBD1 (5 bases). In germline, CDR1 is SGHRS, CDR2 YFSETQ. The CDR3 has 15 amino acids. Trimming pared 0 bases from V and 1 base from J, leaving 8 bases between. CDR3 loop: CASSLGGTSNQPQHF. CDR3 DNA sequence: TGCGCCAGCAGCTTGGGAGGGACCAGCAATCAGCCCCAGCATTTT.

In DNA, the CDR3 is TGTGCCAGTAGTATAGCGGGGCTAGCGGGAAACAATGAGCAGTTCTTC. Protein product: CASSIAGLAGNNEQFF. The rearrangement uses TRBV19 and TRBJ2-1; 9 positions match TRBD2. The trim removed 1 base at V and 5 bases at J, leaving 6 bases unmatched. There are 16 residues in the CDR3. Germline V gives CDR1 LNHDA, CDR2 SQIVND (reference sequence).

The rearrangement uses TRBV2 and TRBJ1-6, with D possibly matching TRBD1 (5 bases). This CDR3 has 16 amino acids. Looked up from germline, CDR1 is SNHLY and CDR2 is FYNNEI. Trimming took 2 bases from V and 7 from J, leaving 15 bases between them. The CDR3 protein is CASSELGRGANSPLHF. CDR3 sequence (DNA): TGTGCCAGCAGTGAATTGGGAAGGGGAGCCAATTCACCCCTCCACTTT.

The chain links TRBV11-2 to TRBJ2-5; D unclear. Trimming took 5 bases from V and 4 from J, leaving 14 bases between them. This CDR3 comprises 14 residues. The germline CDR1 and CDR2 sequences are SGHAT and FQNNGV. The CDR3 DNA is TGTGCCAGCAGCCTAATTTCTAGTGGAGAGACCCAGTACTTC. This sequence encodes CASSLISSGETQYF.